Listed here are 18 T cell receptor beta chains from one sample, sequenced in a study of blood T cell repertoires in COVID-19. Assay used: immunoSEQ multiplex PCR; TCRdb lists only in-frame clones, some missing. Among roughly 26,000 clones listed, about 90% were seen once. Sequencing was done on a sample of peripheral blood. The receptors derive from a human donor in a cohort sampled during active COVID-19.

The chain's CDR3 is CASSSGTGGNQPQHF. The CDR3 region has the DNA TGTGCCAGCAGTTCCGGGACAGGGGGGAATCAGCCCCAGCATTTT. The V call is TRBV27, the J call TRBJ1-5; TRBD1 matches 11 bases. CDR1 is MNHEY and CDR2 is SMNVEV in the germline V gene (reference sequence). CDR3 length equals 15 residues. V dropped 4 bases and J dropped 4; count of bases not matched to a gene: 3.

V gene TRBV9 combines with J gene TRBJ2-7; D may be TRBD2 (6 bases). Germline values: CDR1 SGDLS, CDR2 YYNGEE. The CDR3 has 17 residues. The germline V and J ends were trimmed by 3 bases and 3 bases, with 22 bases remaining between them. CDR3 nucleotides: TGTGCCAGCAGCGCCCCCCGGGACCTCGGAGGGTTCTACGAGCAGTACGTC. Its translation: CASSAPRDLGGFYEQYV.

The CDR3 loop reads CASSEDRQGYGYTF. The CDR3 nucleotides are TGTGCCAGCAGTGAGGACAGACAGGGGTATGGCTACACCTTC. This chain links TRBV6-1 with TRBJ1-2, with 8 bases that match TRBD1. Trimming at V came to 3 bases and at J to 5 bases, leaving 5 bases not matched to a gene. CDR1 is MNHNS, CDR2 SASEGT, per germline. The CDR3 is 14 residues long.

CDR3 sequence reads: CASSLDPQGGGGYTF. In nucleotides, the CDR3 is TGTGCCAGCAGCTTGGATCCCCAGGGGGGCGGGGGCTACACCTTC. This chain uses TRBV5-4 with TRBJ1-2; 7 bases match TRBD1. V lost 0 bases to trimming and J lost 8 bases; unmatched junction nucleotides: 10. Germline loops: CDR1 SGHNT, CDR2 YYREEE (reference sequence). This CDR3 spans 15 amino acids.

The chain uses TRBV6-6 and TRBJ1-1; a weak D match, TRBD1 (5 bases). The CDR3 has 13 residues. Germline loops: CDR1 MNHNY, CDR2 SVGAGI (reference sequence). V lost 7 bases to trimming and J lost 1 base, with 10 bases between them. Here the CDR3 reads CASTQTANTEAFF. The CDR3 DNA follows: TGTGCCAGCACCCAGACAGCGAACACTGAAGCTTTCTTT.

J is TRBJ2-2 and V is TRBV10-1; 11 bases fit TRBD2. With 6 bases clipped from V and 8 bases from J, the junction kept 17 bases outside the gene matches. This CDR3 is built from 18 residues. The germline V gene encodes CDR1 WNHNN and CDR2 SYGVQD (reference sequence). The DNA of the CDR3 is TGCGCCAGCAGACAGAAACTACTAGCGGGGGTTAGGGCGGGGGAGCTGTTTTTT. It translates to CASRQKLLAGVRAGELFF.

The rearrangement uses TRBV6-6 and TRBJ2-7, with D perhaps matching TRBD1 (6 bases). Germline lookup yields CDR1 MNHNY and CDR2 SVGAGI (reference sequence). With 8 bases removed from V and 2 bases from J, the gap between germline ends came to 10 bases. There are 12 residues in the CDR3. The CDR3 DNA reads as TGTGCCAGCGCAGGGGACCCCTACGAGCAGTACGTC. Translation: CASAGDPYEQYV.

The V gene is TRBV5-6, the J gene TRBJ2-7; 9 nucleotides agree with TRBD1. The germline V gene has CDR1 SGHDT and CDR2 YYEEEE. The length of the CDR3 is 14 residues. The trim removed 4 bases at V and 4 bases at J, leaving 6 bases unmatched. This CDR3 is CASSRTGQGYEQYF. The DNA of the CDR3 is TGTGCCAGCAGCCGAACGGGACAGGGTTACGAGCAGTACTTC.

The chain couples TRBV3-1 (or the pseudogene TRBV3-2) to TRBJ2-1; weak D call: TRBD1 (6 bases). CDR1 is LGHDT and CDR2 is YNNKEL in the germline V gene (reference sequence). V was cut by 5 bases and J by 6 bases, with 20 bases left in between. The CDR3 has 16 residues. CDR3 amino acids: CASSGSAAQGLNEQFF. The CDR3 nucleotides read TGTGCCAGCAGCGGATCCGCGGCACAGGGCCTCAATGAGCAGTTCTTC.

The rearrangement joins TRBV7-2 to TRBJ1-4, with D maybe TRBD1 (5 bases). Germline-derived CDR1 and CDR2 are SGHTA and FQGNSA. Trimming removed 6 bases at V and 3 bases at J, with 17 bases between. CDR3 length: 16 amino acids. The CDR3 nucleotides are TGTGCCAGCAGTCCCGGGGGGGAACCTCCTAATGAAAAACTGTTTTTT. This sequence encodes CASSPGGEPPNEKLFF.

This sequence joins TRBV11-2 and TRBJ2-7, with TRBD1 matching 8 bases. Germline lookup yields CDR1 SGHAT and CDR2 FQNNGV. The CDR3 covers 14 residues. V lost 3 bases, J lost 6 bases, and 7 bases stayed unmatched. The CDR3 nucleotides are TGTGCCAGCAGCTTCAGACAGGGGCTCAGCGAGCAGTACGTC. It is translated as CASSFRQGLSEQYV.

The V and J genes are TRBV28 and TRBJ2-1; TRBD1 is a possible D gene (6 bases). CDR3 length: 15 amino acids. Germline V gives CDR1 MDHEN, CDR2 SYDVKM. V gave up 4 bases and J gave up 3 bases, with 13 bases separating them. In DNA, the CDR3 is TGTGCCAGCAGTTCTGCCTCAGGGGACTACAATGAGCAGTTCTTC. As protein: CASSSASGDYNEQFF. Together with reference TRBV28 and TRBJ2-1, the CDR3 gives the full variable domain: DVKVTQSSRYLVKRTGEKVFLECVQDMDHENMFWYRQDPGLGLRLIYFSYDVKMKEKGDIPEGYSVSREKKERFSLILESASTNQTSMYLCASSSASGDYNEQFFGPGTRLTVL.

This rearrangement joins TRBV6-1 to TRBJ1-6; D not resolved. Germline V gene data show CDR1 as MNHNS and CDR2 as SASEGT. Trimming removed 2 bases from V and 14 bases from J, with 13 bases in between. This CDR3 spans 13 amino acids. The CDR3 here is CASSEMERGALHF. The CDR3 DNA reads as TGTGCCAGCAGTGAAATGGAGCGCGGGGCCCTCCACTTT.

The V and J genes are TRBV5-1 and TRBJ2-4; 8 nucleotides match TRBD2. J gave up 7 bases and V 4 bases, and 10 bases lay outside the gene matches. This CDR3 spans 15 amino acids. Looked up from germline, CDR1 is SGHRS and CDR2 is YFSETQ. The CDR3 reads CASSPGPGGPNIQYF. In nucleotides, the CDR3 is TGCGCCAGCAGCCCCGGACCGGGGGGGCCTAACATTCAGTACTTC.

This chain joins TRBV10-3 and TRBJ1-5; unclear D gene. The CDR3 sequence is 14 residues long. Germline V gene lookup returns CDR1 ENHRY and CDR2 SYGVKD. V was clipped by 3 bases and J by 4 bases, with 10 bases between them. The chain's CDR3 is CAISEGGANQPQHF. In nucleotides, the CDR3 is TGTGCCATCAGTGAAGGAGGAGCAAATCAGCCCCAGCATTTT.

The chain carries TRBV7-9 and TRBJ2-2, with D uncertain. The CDR3 consists of 14 residues. Germline lookup yields CDR1 SEHNR and CDR2 FQNEAQ (reference sequence). V was shortened by 1 base and J by 6 bases, with 9 bases between the two germline ends. The CDR3 bases are TGTGCCAGCAGCTTAGGGGTTGAGGCCGGGGAGCTGTTTTTT. It specifies CASSLGVEAGELFF.

The gene calls are TRBV18 and TRBJ2-2; no clear D. Looked up from germline, CDR1 is KGHSH and CDR2 is LQKENI. This CDR3 has 14 amino acids. The ends were cut back, 3 bases at V and 5 bases at J, with 10 bases in the middle. CDR3 in DNA: TGTGCCAGCTCACCCCCGATCAGAACCGGGGAGCTGTTTTTT. This codes for CASSPPIRTGELFF.

The chain has TRBV25-1 and TRBJ2-3; D is possibly TRBD2 (6 bases). Germline-derived CDR1 and CDR2 are MGHDK and SYGVNS. The CDR3 extends over 11 amino acids. V dropped 3 bases and J dropped 8 bases, with 6 bases sitting between them. The CDR3 nucleotides are TGTGCCAGCAGTGAGGGAGGTACGCAGTATTTT. The encoded protein is CASSEGGTQYF.